The clone carrying this T cell receptor (beta chain) was seen only a few times. Its specificity is not known. Relapses following autologous stem cell transplantation were seen in all patients, with brentuximab vedotin exposure varying. Complete response, partial response or progressive disease constituted the best response categories observed. This record comes from a study of PD-1 blockade in classical Hodgkin lymphoma. Study-wide results and caveats: Before treatment, complete responders showed about the same diversity as newly diagnosed patients.

Germline-derived CDR1 and CDR2 are SGHTA and FQGNSA. The trim removed 5 bases at V and 8 bases at J, leaving 11 bases unmatched. The CDR3 is 15 amino acids. The table came from immunoSEQ multiplex PCR; TCRdb's copy has only in-frame clones and leaves some out. The top ten hold around 40% of the sample, which has fewer than 6,500 clones, 60% to 80% seen once. The sequencing used peripheral blood mononuclear cells (PBMCs), collected at baseline. The sequence was collected from a human donor with classical Hodgkin lymphoma. This chain links TRBV7-2 with TRBJ2-1, with TRBD2 identical over 8 bases. The CDR3: CASSTRHSGADEQFF. CDR3 sequence (DNA): TGTGCCAGCAGCACCCGACATAGCGGGGCCGATGAGCAGTTCTTC. The complete variable domain, with remaining parts taken from reference TRBV7-2 and TRBJ2-1, reads GAGVSQSPSNKVTEKGKDVELRCDPISGHTALYWYRQSLGQGLEFLIYFQGNSAPDKSGLPSDRFSAERTGGSVSTLTIQRTQQEDSAVYLCASSTRHSGADEQFFGPGTRLTVL.